The rows below give T cell receptor beta chains drawn from one sample of a study of blood T cell repertoires in COVID-19. Using immunoSEQ multiplex PCR, the repertoire was profiled, and TCRdb retains in-frame clones only, with some absent. The sample has fewer than 400,000 clones, more than 85% seen once. The specimen was PBMCs or T cells enriched from blood (not recorded which). These receptors were collected from a woman aged 25 to 39 who had recovered from COVID-19. Each CDR3 is given with its conserved first and last residue. The D gene is left open where the match is weak. Size values are once, few and many counts, or a class for expanded clones, and some rows have none.

CDR3 DNA: TGTGCCACCAGCAGAGACTCGACAGGGAGGACCGGGGAGCTGTTTTTT
CDR3 protein: CATSRDSTGRTGELFF
D gene: .
J gene: TRBJ2-2
V gene: TRBV15
clone size: once

CDR3 DNA: TGTGCCAGCAGCCAAGATCGGGGTAGCGGCTACGAGCAGTACTTC
CDR3 protein: CASSQDRGSGYEQYF
D gene: .
J gene: TRBJ2-7
V gene: TRBV4-2
clone size: .

CDR3 DNA: TGTGCCAGCAGTACCCGGGACAGGGACCGATCACCCCTCCACTTT
CDR3 protein: CASSTRDRDRSPLHF
D gene: TRBD1
J gene: TRBJ1-6
V gene: TRBV5-4
clone size: .

CDR3 DNA: TGTGCCAGCAGCTCGTACCAGGGGACTAGCGGGAGGGCCTACTTC
CDR3 protein: CASSSYQGTSGRAYF
D gene: TRBD2
J gene: TRBJ2-4
V gene: TRBV7-2
clone size: .

CDR3 DNA: TGCAGCGTTGAAGGACAGGGGGGCGAGCAGTACTTC
CDR3 protein: CSVEGQGGEQYF
D gene: TRBD1
J gene: TRBJ2-7
V gene: TRBV29-1
clone size: .

CDR3 DNA: TGTGCCAGCAGCTCAAGAGTAGGACTTAATGAAAAACTGTTTTTT
CDR3 protein: CASSSRVGLNEKLFF
D gene: .
J gene: TRBJ1-4
V gene: TRBV7-9
clone size: few

CDR3 DNA: TGCGCCAGCAGTGAGTGGGAGGAGACGAACTATGGCTACACCTTC
CDR3 protein: CASSEWEETNYGYTF
D gene: .
J gene: TRBJ1-2
V gene: TRBV10-1
clone size: .

CDR3 DNA: TGTGCCAGCTTAGTTTCGGACAAGAACACTGAAGCTTTCTTT
CDR3 protein: CASLVSDKNTEAFF
D gene: .
J gene: TRBJ1-1
V gene: TRBV6-6
clone size: .

CDR3 DNA: TGTGCCAGCAGCCCGGGACTAGCGGGAGGTGAGCAGTTCTTC
CDR3 protein: CASSPGLAGGEQFF
D gene: TRBD2
J gene: TRBJ2-1
V gene: TRBV7-3
clone size: .

CDR3 DNA: TGTGCCAGCAGTTACCCGAGGACTAGCAACGATGAGCAGTTCTTC
CDR3 protein: CASSYPRTSNDEQFF
D gene: TRBD2
J gene: TRBJ2-1
V gene: TRBV6-5
clone size: .

CDR3 DNA: TGTGCCAGCAGCTCAAGACAGGCCCTCTCCTACGAGCAGTACTTC
CDR3 protein: CASSSRQALSYEQYF
D gene: .
J gene: TRBJ2-7
V gene: TRBV11-2
clone size: .

CDR3 DNA: TGTGCCAGCAGTTTTGCCAGAGGGGGCCGGTCACCCCTCCACTTT
CDR3 protein: CASSFARGGRSPLHF
D gene: TRBD1
J gene: TRBJ1-6
V gene: TRBV28
clone size: .

CDR3 DNA: TGTGCCAGCAGCGAAACAGGGGGCCAAGAGACCCAGTACTTC
CDR3 protein: CASSETGGQETQYF
D gene: TRBD1
J gene: TRBJ2-5
V gene: TRBV7-9
clone size: .

CDR3 DNA: TGTGCCAGCAGTTTTCTAGGGGGCTCCAGAGACGAGCAGTACTTC
CDR3 protein: CASSFLGGSRDEQYF
D gene: TRBD1
J gene: TRBJ2-7
V gene: TRBV27
clone size: .

CDR3 DNA: TGTGCCAGCAGCGCATACGGGACTCGTTCCTACGAGCAGTACTTC
CDR3 protein: CASSAYGTRSYEQYF
D gene: .
J gene: TRBJ2-7
V gene: TRBV13
clone size: .

CDR3 DNA: TGTGCCAGCAGTTTAGGCAGGGGTGGCAATCAGCCCCAGCATTTT
CDR3 protein: CASSLGRGGNQPQHF
D gene: .
J gene: TRBJ1-5
V gene: TRBV27
clone size: .

CDR3 DNA: TGTGCCAGCAGGCTACAAGGGGCTGGGGCCAACGTCCTGACTTTC
CDR3 protein: CASRLQGAGANVLTF
D gene: .
J gene: TRBJ2-6
V gene: TRBV6-5
clone size: .

CDR3 DNA: TGCGCCAGCAGTGAGCCAGGGGGGAACACTGAAGCTTTCTTT
CDR3 protein: CASSEPGGNTEAFF
D gene: TRBD1
J gene: TRBJ1-1
V gene: TRBV10-2
clone size: .

CDR3 DNA: TGTGCCACCAGTGATTTTGAGACTTACACAGATACGCAGTATTTT
CDR3 protein: CATSDFETYTDTQYF
D gene: .
J gene: TRBJ2-3
V gene: TRBV24-1
clone size: .

CDR3 DNA: TGCGCCAGCAGCTTGTCGAGGGGGACAGGGGGCCTTGAGCAGTTCTTC
CDR3 protein: CASSLSRGTGGLEQFF
D gene: TRBD1
J gene: TRBJ2-1
V gene: TRBV5-1
clone size: .

CDR3 DNA: TGTGCCAGCAGCTTAGCGCATTTGCAGGTAAAGCATTTT
CDR3 protein: CASSLAHLQVKHF
D gene: .
J gene: TRBJ1-5
V gene: TRBV7-9
clone size: .

CDR3 DNA: TGTGCCTGGAGCCAACAGGACTCACCCCTCCACTTT
CDR3 protein: CAWSQQDSPLHF
D gene: .
J gene: TRBJ1-6
V gene: TRBV30
clone size: .

CDR3 DNA: TGTGCCAGCAGCCATGGGCTGGACTATGGCTACACCTTC
CDR3 protein: CASSHGLDYGYTF
D gene: .
J gene: TRBJ1-2
V gene: TRBV3-1/TRBV3-2
clone size: .

CDR3 DNA: TGTGCCAGCAGTTACTGGGGGACAGGGAGCACTGAAGCTTTCTTT
CDR3 protein: CASSYWGTGSTEAFF
D gene: TRBD1
J gene: TRBJ1-1
V gene: TRBV6-2/TRBV6-3
clone size: few

CDR3 DNA: TGTGCCTGGAATACAGGTCTCTTTGGCTACACCTTC
CDR3 protein: CAWNTGLFGYTF
D gene: .
J gene: TRBJ1-2
V gene: TRBV30
clone size: .

CDR3 DNA: TGCGCCAGCAGCGAAGCCGTCGACTCCTACGAGCAGTACTTC
CDR3 protein: CASSEAVDSYEQYF
D gene: .
J gene: TRBJ2-7
V gene: TRBV5-1
clone size: .

CDR3 DNA: TGTGCCAGCAGGAGGGGGGACAGCCATAACTATGGCTACACCTTC
CDR3 protein: CASRRGDSHNYGYTF
D gene: TRBD1
J gene: TRBJ1-2
V gene: TRBV6-5
clone size: .

CDR3 DNA: TGTGCCAGCAGGTCCAGGGTCGGGGAGACCCAGTACTTC
CDR3 protein: CASRSRVGETQYF
D gene: .
J gene: TRBJ2-5
V gene: TRBV12-3/TRBV12-4
clone size: once

CDR3 DNA: TGTGCCAGTAGTATAGAGCGGGCAAATCAGCCCCAGCATTTT
CDR3 protein: CASSIERANQPQHF
D gene: .
J gene: TRBJ1-5
V gene: TRBV19
clone size: .

CDR3 DNA: TGTGCCAGCAGCCCAGGGTTGTTGTATCAGCCCCAGCATTTT
CDR3 protein: CASSPGLLYQPQHF
D gene: .
J gene: TRBJ1-5
V gene: TRBV6-1
clone size: .

CDR3 DNA: TGTGCCAGCAGTACGGGGGGGACGCTACAAGAGACCCAGTACTTC
CDR3 protein: CASSTGGTLQETQYF
D gene: TRBD2
J gene: TRBJ2-5
V gene: TRBV3-1/TRBV3-2
clone size: .

CDR3 DNA: TGTGCCAGCAGCCTCGGGACAATCAACACCATATATTTT
CDR3 protein: CASSLGTINTIYF
D gene: .
J gene: TRBJ1-3
V gene: TRBV11-3
clone size: few

CDR3 DNA: TGTGCTAGCAGCTTAGGGGGACAGGGTATTAATGAGCAGTTCTTC
CDR3 protein: CASSLGGQGINEQFF
D gene: TRBD1
J gene: TRBJ2-1
V gene: TRBV7-7
clone size: few

CDR3 DNA: TGTGCCAGCAGCGGGGGGGCAGGGCTTCAGCCCCAGCATTTT
CDR3 protein: CASSGGAGLQPQHF
D gene: .
J gene: TRBJ1-5
V gene: TRBV7-2
clone size: .

CDR3 DNA: TGTGCCAGCAGTTTTTTAGCGGGAGGTATAAACACCGGGGAGCTGTTTTTT
CDR3 protein: CASSFLAGGINTGELFF
D gene: TRBD2
J gene: TRBJ2-2
V gene: TRBV27
clone size: .

CDR3 DNA: TGTGCCAGCAGCCCACAGGGGTGGGTCAATCAGCCCCAGCATTTT
CDR3 protein: CASSPQGWVNQPQHF
D gene: TRBD1
J gene: TRBJ1-5
V gene: TRBV28
clone size: .

CDR3 DNA: TGTGCCAGCTCACCAGGCGGTGGAGGGACCTCTGGAAACACCATATATTTT
CDR3 protein: CASSPGGGGTSGNTIYF
D gene: .
J gene: TRBJ1-3
V gene: TRBV18
clone size: .

CDR3 DNA: TGTGCCATCAGTGAGTCAAAGGGGGCGAATGAAGCTTTCTTT
CDR3 protein: CAISESKGANEAFF
D gene: TRBD1
J gene: TRBJ1-1
V gene: TRBV10-3
clone size: .

CDR3 DNA: TGTGCCAGCAGCCAAGGCCCCGCCAGAGGATACAATGAGCAGTTCTTC
CDR3 protein: CASSQGPARGYNEQFF
D gene: .
J gene: TRBJ2-1
V gene: TRBV14
clone size: many

CDR3 DNA: TGTGCCAGCAGCCTTCCGGGACAGGAGTATGAAAAACTGTTTTTT
CDR3 protein: CASSLPGQEYEKLFF
D gene: TRBD1
J gene: TRBJ1-4
V gene: TRBV5-8
clone size: .

CDR3 DNA: TGCGCCAGCAGCCAACTAACAGGGGGCCCGAACACCGGGGAGCTGTTTTTT
CDR3 protein: CASSQLTGGPNTGELFF
D gene: TRBD1
J gene: TRBJ2-2
V gene: TRBV4-1
clone size: .

CDR3 DNA: TGTGCCAGCAGCCGGAGTCAGGGTAATTCACCCCTCCACTTT
CDR3 protein: CASSRSQGNSPLHF
D gene: .
J gene: TRBJ1-6
V gene: TRBV6-5
clone size: .

CDR3 DNA: TGTGCCAGCAGCACAGATGACAGAACCCAGTTCTTC
CDR3 protein: CASSTDDRTQFF
D gene: .
J gene: TRBJ2-1
V gene: TRBV7-2
clone size: once

CDR3 DNA: TGTGCCGTCTCCCCGGGACAGAGCTCCTACGAGCAGTACTTC
CDR3 protein: CAVSPGQSSYEQYF
D gene: TRBD1
J gene: TRBJ2-7
V gene: TRBV10-3
clone size: .

CDR3 DNA: TGTGCCTGGTTCAGGAACATGAACACTGAAGCTTTCTTT
CDR3 protein: CAWFRNMNTEAFF
D gene: .
J gene: TRBJ1-1
V gene: TRBV30
clone size: .

CDR3 DNA: TGCAGCGTTGTAGCGGGAGTTTCGGCCTACAATGAGCAGTTCTTC
CDR3 protein: CSVVAGVSAYNEQFF
D gene: TRBD2
J gene: TRBJ2-1
V gene: TRBV29-1
clone size: .

CDR3 DNA: TGTGCCAGTAGTCGACTAGCGGGGGTTAGCGATGAGCAGTTCTTC
CDR3 protein: CASSRLAGVSDEQFF
D gene: TRBD2
J gene: TRBJ2-1
V gene: TRBV19
clone size: .

CDR3 DNA: TGTGCCAGCAGCCTGGGGGGGACCCCCTACGAGCAGTACTTC
CDR3 protein: CASSLGGTPYEQYF
D gene: TRBD2
J gene: TRBJ2-7
V gene: TRBV7-9
clone size: .

CDR3 DNA: TGTGCCAGCAGCGACTGGACAGCGACCTACGAGCAGTACTTC
CDR3 protein: CASSDWTATYEQYF
D gene: .
J gene: TRBJ2-7
V gene: TRBV5-6
clone size: .

CDR3 DNA: TGTGCCAGCCGGGACAGGGGCTACGAGCAGTACTTC
CDR3 protein: CASRDRGYEQYF
D gene: TRBD1
J gene: TRBJ2-7
V gene: TRBV12-3/TRBV12-4
clone size: .

CDR3 DNA: TGTGCCAGCAGCGTAGCCGGCGGGGGATCACCCCTCCACTTT
CDR3 protein: CASSVAGGGSPLHF
D gene: .
J gene: TRBJ1-6
V gene: TRBV7-2
clone size: .